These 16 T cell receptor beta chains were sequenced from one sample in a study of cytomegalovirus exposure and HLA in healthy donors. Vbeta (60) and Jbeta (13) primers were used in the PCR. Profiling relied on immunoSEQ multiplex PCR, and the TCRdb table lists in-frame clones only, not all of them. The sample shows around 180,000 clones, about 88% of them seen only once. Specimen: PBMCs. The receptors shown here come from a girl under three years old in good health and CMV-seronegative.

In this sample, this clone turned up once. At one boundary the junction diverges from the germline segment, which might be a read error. In DNA form, the CDR3 reads TGTTCCAGCAGCTTAGAGAGTCAGCCCCAGCATTTT. This sequence encodes CSSSLESQPQHF. The chain has TRBV7-9 and TRBJ1-5; no clear D gene. CDR1 and CDR2 (germline): SEHNR, FQNEAQ (reference sequence). The CDR3 consists of 12 residues.

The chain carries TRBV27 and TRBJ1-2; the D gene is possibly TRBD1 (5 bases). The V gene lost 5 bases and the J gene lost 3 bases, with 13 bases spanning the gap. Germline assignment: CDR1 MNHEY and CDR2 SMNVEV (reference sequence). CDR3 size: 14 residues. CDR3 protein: CASSRRDSYYGYTF. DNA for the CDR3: TGTGCCAGCAGTCGCAGGGATTCCTACTATGGCTACACCTTC.

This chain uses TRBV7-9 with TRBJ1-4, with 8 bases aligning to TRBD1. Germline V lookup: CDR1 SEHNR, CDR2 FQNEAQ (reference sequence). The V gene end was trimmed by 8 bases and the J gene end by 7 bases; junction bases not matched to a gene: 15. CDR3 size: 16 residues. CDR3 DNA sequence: TGTGCCAGCCGAGAACCCGACGGGACAGGATTTGAAAAACTGTTTTTT. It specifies CASREPDGTGFEKLFF.

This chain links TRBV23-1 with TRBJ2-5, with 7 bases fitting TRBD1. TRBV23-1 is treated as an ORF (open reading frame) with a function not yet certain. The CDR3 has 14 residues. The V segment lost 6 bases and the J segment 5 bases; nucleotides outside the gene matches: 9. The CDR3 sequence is CASSLRTGGETQYF. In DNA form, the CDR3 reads TGCGCCAGCAGCCTCCGGACAGGCGGCGAGACCCAGTACTTC.

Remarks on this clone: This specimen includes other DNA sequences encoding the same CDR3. For the CDR3, the DNA is TGTGCCAGCAGCGTGGGACTAGCAGCGTACGAGCAGTACTTC. Its protein is CASSVGLAAYEQYF. The rearrangement joins TRBV9 to TRBJ2-7, with 9 bases aligning to TRBD2. Unmatched junction bases numbered 4, after V lost 2 bases and J lost 4 bases. Germline values: CDR1 SGDLS, CDR2 YYNGEE. This CDR3 spans 14 amino acids.

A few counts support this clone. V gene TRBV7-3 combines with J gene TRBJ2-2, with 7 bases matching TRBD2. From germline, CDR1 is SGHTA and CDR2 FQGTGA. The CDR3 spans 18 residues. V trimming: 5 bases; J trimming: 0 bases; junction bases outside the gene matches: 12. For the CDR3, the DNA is TGTGCCAGCAGCCTCGATCGGGGGGTCACAACGAACACCGGGGAGCTGTTTTTT. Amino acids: CASSLDRGVTTNTGELFF.

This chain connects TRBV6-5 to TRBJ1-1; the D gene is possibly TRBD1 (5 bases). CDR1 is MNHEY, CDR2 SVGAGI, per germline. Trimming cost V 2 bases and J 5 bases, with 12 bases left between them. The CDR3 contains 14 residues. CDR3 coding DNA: TGTGCCAGCAGTTACAAGTGGGGGAGGACTGAAGCTTTCTTT. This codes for CASSYKWGRTEAFF.

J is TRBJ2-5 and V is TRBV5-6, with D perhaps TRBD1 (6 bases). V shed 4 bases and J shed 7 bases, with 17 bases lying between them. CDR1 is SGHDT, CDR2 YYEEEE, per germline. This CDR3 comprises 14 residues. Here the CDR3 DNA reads TGTGCCAGCAGCCGGGGTGGGGGCTGGGGGACCCAGTACTTC. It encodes CASSRGGGWGTQYF.

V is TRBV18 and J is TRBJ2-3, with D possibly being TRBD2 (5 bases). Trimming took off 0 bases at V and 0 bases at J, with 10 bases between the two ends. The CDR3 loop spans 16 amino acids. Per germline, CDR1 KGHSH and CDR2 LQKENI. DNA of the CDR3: TGTGCCAGCTCACCACCGGCTAGCACGAGCACAGATACGCAGTATTTT. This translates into CASSPPASTSTDTQYF.

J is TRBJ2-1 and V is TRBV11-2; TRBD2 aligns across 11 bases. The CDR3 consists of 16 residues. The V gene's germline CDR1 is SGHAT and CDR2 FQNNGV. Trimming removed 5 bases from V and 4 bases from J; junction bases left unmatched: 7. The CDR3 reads CASSLGLAGGYNEQFF. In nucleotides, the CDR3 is TGTGCCAGCAGCCTCGGGCTAGCGGGGGGTTACAATGAGCAGTTCTTC.

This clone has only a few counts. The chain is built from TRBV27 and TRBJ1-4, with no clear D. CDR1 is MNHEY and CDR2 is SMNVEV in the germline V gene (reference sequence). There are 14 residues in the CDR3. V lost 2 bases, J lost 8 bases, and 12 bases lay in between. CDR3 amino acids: CASSLLNSAEKLFF. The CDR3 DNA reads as TGTGCCAGCAGTTTACTTAACAGTGCGGAAAAACTGTTTTTT.

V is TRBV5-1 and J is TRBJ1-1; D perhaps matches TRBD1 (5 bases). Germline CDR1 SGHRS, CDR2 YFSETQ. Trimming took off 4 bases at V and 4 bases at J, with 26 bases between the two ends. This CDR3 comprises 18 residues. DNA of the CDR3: TGCGCCAGCAGCCTCTCACGGGGGAGCGGGTTATGGAGCACTGAAGCTTTCTTT. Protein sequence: CASSLSRGSGLWSTEAFF.

As DNA, the CDR3 is TGCGCCAGCAGCCAAGAATGGCTAGCGGGAGGGGAGCAGTTCTTC. Translation gives CASSQEWLAGGEQFF. This rearrangement joins TRBV4-3 to TRBJ2-1; the match to TRBD2 covers 12 bases. The CDR3 has 15 amino acids. Germline CDR1 reads LGHNA; CDR2 reads YSLEER. Unmatched junction bases numbered 4, after V lost 0 bases and J lost 10 bases.

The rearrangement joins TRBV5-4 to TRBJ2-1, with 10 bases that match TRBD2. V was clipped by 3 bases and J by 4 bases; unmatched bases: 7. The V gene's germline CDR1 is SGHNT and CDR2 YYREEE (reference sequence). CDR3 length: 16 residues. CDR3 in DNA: TGTGCCAGCAGCTCCCTAGCGGGGGATCTTTACAATGAGCAGTTCTTC. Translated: CASSSLAGDLYNEQFF.

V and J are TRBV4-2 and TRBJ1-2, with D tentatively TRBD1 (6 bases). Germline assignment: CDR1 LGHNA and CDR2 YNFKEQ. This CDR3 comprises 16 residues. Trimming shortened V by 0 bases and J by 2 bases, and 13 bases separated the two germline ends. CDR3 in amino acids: CASSQDRGGGNYGYTF. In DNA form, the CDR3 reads TGTGCCAGCAGCCAAGATCGGGGAGGGGGAAACTATGGCTACACCTTC.

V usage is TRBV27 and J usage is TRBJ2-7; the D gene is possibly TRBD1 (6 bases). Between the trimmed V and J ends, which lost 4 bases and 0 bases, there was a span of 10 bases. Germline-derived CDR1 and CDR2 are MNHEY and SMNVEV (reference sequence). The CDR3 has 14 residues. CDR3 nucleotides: TGTGCCAGCAGTTACGGACAGTTCTCCTACGAGCAGTACTTC. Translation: CASSYGQFSYEQYF.